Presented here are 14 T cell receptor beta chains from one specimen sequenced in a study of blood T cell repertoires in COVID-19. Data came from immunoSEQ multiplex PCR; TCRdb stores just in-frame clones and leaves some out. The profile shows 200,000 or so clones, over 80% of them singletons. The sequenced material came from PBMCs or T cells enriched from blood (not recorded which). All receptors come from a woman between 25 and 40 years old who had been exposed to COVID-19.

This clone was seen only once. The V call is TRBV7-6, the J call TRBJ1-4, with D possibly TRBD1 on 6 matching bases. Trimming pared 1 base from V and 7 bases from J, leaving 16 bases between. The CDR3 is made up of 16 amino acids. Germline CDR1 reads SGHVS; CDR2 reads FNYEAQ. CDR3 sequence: CASSLGEGGDGEKLFF. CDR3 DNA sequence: TGTGCCAGCAGCTTAGGGGAAGGGGGGGACGGTGAAAAACTGTTTTTT.

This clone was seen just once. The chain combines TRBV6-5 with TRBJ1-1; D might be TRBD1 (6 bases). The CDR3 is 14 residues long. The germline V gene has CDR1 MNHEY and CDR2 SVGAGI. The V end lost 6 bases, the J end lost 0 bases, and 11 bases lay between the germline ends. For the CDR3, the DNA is TGTGCCAGCAGAGAGGACAGCATGAACACTGAAGCTTTCTTT. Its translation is CASREDSMNTEAFF.

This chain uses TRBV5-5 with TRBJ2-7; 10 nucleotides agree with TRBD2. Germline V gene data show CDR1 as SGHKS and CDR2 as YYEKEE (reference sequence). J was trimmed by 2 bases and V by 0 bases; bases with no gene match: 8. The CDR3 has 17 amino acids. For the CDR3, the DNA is TGTGCCAGCAGCTTGGTGTCTAGCGGGAGTTGGGCCTACGAGCAGTACTTC. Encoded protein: CASSLVSSGSWAYEQYF. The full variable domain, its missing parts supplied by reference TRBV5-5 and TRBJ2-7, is DAGVTQSPTHLIKTRGQQVTLRCSPISGHKSVSWYQQVLGQGPQFIFQYYEKEERGRGNFPDRFSARQFPNYSSELNVNALLLGDSALYLCASSLVSSGSWAYEQYFGPGTRLTVT.

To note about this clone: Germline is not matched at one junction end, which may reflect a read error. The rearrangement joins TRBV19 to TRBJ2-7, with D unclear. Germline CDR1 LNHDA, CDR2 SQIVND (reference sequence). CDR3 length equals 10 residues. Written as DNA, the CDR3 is TGCCGGGTAGAATCCTACGAGCAGTACTTC. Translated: CRVESYEQYF.

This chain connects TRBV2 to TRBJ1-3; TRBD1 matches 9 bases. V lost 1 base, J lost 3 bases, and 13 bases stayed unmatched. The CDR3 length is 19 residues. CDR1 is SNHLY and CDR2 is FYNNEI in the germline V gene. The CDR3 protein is CASSEVLGGTGIVGNTIYF. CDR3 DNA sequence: TGTGCCAGCAGTGAAGTTCTCGGGGGGACAGGGATCGTTGGAAACACCATATATTTT.

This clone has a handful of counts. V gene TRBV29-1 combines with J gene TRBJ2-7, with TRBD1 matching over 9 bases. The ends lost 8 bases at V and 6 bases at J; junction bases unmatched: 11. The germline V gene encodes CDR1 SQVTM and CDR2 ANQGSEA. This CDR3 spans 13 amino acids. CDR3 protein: CSTRQGGVGEQYF. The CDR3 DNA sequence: TGCAGCACCCGACAGGGGGGTGTGGGCGAGCAGTACTTC.

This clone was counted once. Here the CDR3 DNA reads TGTGCCAGCAGTCACCGGACAGGGGGCGGGACCGGGGAGCTGTTTTTT. Protein sequence: CASSHRTGGGTGELFF. The genes are TRBV28 and TRBJ2-2; TRBD1 agrees at 11 bases. V trimming: 5 bases; J trimming: 5 bases; junction bases outside the gene matches: 7. CDR3 length: 16 residues. Germline V gene data show CDR1 as MDHEN and CDR2 as SYDVKM.

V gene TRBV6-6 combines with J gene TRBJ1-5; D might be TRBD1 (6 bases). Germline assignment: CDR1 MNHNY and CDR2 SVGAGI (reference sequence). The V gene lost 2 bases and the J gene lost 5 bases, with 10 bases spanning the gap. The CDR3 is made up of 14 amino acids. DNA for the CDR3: TGTGCCAGCAGTTACGTAGGGGGAGATCAGCCCCAGCATTTT. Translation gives CASSYVGGDQPQHF.

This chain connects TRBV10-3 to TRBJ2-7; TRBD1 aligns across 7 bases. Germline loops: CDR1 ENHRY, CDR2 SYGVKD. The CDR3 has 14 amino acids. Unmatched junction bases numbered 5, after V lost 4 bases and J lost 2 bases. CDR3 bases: TGTGCCATCAGTGCTCCCCAGGGGGCCTACGAGCAGTACTTC. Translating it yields CAISAPQGAYEQYF.

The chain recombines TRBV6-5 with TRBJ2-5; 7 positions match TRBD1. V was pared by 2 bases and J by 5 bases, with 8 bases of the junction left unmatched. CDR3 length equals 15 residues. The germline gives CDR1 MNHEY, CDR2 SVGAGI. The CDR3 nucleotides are TGTGCCAGCAGTTACCCGACAGGGTTGGCTGAGACCCAGTACTTC. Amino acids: CASSYPTGLAETQYF.

CDR3 sequence reads: CASSERGYGSETQYF. As DNA, the CDR3 is TGTGCCAGCTCAGAACGAGGGTACGGCTCAGAGACCCAGTACTTC. The chain couples TRBV18 to TRBJ2-5; TRBD2 is a possible D gene (5 bases). Germline V gene lookup returns CDR1 KGHSH and CDR2 LQKENI. Deletions cut 5 bases from V and 4 bases from J, with 17 bases between. This CDR3 comprises 15 residues.

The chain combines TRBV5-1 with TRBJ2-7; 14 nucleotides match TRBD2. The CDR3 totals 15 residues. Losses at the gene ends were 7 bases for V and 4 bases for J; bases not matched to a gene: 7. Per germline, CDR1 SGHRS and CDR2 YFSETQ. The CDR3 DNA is TGCGCCAGCGGCCTCGGGACTAGCGGGAGTTACGAGCAGTACTTC. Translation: CASGLGTSGSYEQYF.

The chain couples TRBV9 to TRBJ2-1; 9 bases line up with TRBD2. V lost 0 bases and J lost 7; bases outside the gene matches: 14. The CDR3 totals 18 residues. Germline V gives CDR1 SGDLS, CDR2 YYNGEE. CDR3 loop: CASSVVSGLALRLNEQFF. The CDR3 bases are TGTGCCAGCAGCGTAGTTTCGGGACTAGCTCTGCGGTTAAATGAGCAGTTCTTC.

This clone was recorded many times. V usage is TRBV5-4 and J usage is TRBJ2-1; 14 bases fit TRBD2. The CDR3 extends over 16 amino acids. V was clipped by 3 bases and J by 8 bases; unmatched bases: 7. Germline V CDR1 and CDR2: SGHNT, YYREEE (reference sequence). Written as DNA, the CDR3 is TGTGCCAGCAGCTCCGAGGGACTAGCGGGAGTCTATGAGCAGTTCTTC. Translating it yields CASSSEGLAGVYEQFF.